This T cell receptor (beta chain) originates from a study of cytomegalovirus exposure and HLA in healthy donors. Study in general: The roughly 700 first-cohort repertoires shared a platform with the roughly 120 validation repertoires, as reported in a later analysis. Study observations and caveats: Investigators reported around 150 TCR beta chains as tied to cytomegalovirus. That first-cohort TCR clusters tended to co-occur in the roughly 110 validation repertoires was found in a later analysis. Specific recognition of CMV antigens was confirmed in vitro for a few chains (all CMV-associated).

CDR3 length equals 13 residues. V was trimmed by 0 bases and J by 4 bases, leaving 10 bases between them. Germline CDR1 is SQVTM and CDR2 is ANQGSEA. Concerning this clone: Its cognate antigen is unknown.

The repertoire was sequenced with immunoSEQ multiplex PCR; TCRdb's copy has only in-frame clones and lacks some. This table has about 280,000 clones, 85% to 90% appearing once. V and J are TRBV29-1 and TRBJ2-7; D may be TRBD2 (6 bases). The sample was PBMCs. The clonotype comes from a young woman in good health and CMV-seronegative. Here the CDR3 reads CSVEEGTQYEQYF. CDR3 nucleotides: TGCAGCGTTGAAGAAGGGACTCAGTACGAGCAGTACTTC.